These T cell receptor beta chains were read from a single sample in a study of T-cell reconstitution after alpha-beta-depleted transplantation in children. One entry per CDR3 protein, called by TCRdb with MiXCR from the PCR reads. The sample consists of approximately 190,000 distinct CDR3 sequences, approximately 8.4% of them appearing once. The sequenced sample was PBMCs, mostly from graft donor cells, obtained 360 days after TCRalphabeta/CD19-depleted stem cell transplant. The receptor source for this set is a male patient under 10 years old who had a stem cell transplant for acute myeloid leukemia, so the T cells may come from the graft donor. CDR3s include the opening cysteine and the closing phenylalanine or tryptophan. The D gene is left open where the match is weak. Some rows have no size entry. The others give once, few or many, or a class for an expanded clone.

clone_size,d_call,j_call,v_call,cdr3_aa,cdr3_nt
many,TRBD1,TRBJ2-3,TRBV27,CASSSPTSQGAFLTRLTDTQYF,TGTGCCAGCAGTTCGCCGACTTCCCAGGGGGCATTTCTAACACGACTCACAGATACGCAGTATTTT
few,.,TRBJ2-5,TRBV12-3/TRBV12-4,CASSTRGGGGEQETQYF,TGTGCCAGCAGTACCCGTGGTGGAGGGGGGGAGCAAGAGACCCAGTACTTC
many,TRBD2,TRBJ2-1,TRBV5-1,CASSLRSRTSGSISYNEQFF,TGCGCCAGCAGCTTGCGTAGTAGGACTAGCGGGAGTATCTCCTACAATGAGCAGTTCTTC
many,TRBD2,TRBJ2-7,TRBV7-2,CASSSQAGGAYEQYF,TGTGCCAGCAGCTCGCAAGCGGGAGGGGCTTACGAGCAGTACTTC
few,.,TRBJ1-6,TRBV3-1,CASSQEVANSPLHF,TGTGCCAGCAGCCAAGAAGTGGCGAATTCACCCCTCCACTTT
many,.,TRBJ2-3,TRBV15,CATSLPKGGGADTQYF,TGTGCCACCAGCCTTCCTAAAGGTGGAGGGGCAGATACGCAGTATTTT
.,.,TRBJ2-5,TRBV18,CASSHRLNKETQYF,TGTGCCAGCTCACACCGACTAAATAAAGAGACCCAGTACTTC
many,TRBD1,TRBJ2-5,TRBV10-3,CAISYYRGNEETQYF,TGTGCCATCAGTTACTACAGGGGAAATGAAGAGACCCAGTACTTC
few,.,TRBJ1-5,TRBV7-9,CASSPQDQPQHF,TGTGCCAGCAGCCCTCAGGATCAGCCCCAGCATTTT
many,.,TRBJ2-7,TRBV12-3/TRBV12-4,CASSLAGEQYF,TGTGCCAGCAGTTTAGCGGGAGAGCAGTACTTC
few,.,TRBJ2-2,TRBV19,CASSIDRAGELFF,TGTGCCAGTAGTATAGATCGGGCCGGGGAGCTGTTTTTT